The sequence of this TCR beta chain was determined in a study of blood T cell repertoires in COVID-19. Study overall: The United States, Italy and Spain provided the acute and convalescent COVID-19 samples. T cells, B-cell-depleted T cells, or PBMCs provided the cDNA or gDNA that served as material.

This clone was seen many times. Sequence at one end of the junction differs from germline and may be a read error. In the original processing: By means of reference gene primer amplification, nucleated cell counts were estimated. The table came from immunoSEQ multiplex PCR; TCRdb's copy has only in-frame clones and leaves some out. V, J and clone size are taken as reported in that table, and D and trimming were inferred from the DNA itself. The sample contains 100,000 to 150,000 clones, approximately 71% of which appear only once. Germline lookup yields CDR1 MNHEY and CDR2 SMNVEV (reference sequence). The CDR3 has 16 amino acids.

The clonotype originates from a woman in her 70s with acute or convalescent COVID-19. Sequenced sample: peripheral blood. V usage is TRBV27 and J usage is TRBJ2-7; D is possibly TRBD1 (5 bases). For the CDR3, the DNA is TGTGCCAGCAGTTTATCGGGGCAGGCTCCCTCCTTCGAGCAGTACTTC. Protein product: CASSLSGQAPSFEQYF.